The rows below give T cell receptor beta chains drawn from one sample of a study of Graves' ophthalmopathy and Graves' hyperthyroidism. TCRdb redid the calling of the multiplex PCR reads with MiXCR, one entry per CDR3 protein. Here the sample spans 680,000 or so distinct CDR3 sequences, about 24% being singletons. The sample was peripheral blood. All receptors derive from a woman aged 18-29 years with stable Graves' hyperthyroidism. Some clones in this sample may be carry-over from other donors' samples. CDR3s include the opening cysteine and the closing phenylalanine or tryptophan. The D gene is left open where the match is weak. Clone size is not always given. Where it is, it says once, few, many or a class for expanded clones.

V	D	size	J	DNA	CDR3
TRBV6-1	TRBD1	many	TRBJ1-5	TGTGCCAGCAGCGACCAGGGGGGGCTCAATCAGCCCCAGCATTTT	CASSDQGGLNQPQHF
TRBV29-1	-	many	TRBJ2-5	TGCAGCGTTGGGCGCCGGCAAGAGACCCAGTACTTC	CSVGRRQETQYF
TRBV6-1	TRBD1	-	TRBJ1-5	TGTGCCAGCAGAGAAACAGGGGGCGTTCAGCCCCAGCATTTT	CASRETGGVQPQHF
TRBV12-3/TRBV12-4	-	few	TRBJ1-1	TGTGCCAGCAGTTCCTTGAGGGGGGACACTGAAGCTTTCTTT	CASSSLRGDTEAFF
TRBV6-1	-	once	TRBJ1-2	TGTGCCAGCAGTGAAGAGGAAGGGGCCCCAGCCGGGGAAAGCTACACCTTC	CASSEEEGAPAGESYTF
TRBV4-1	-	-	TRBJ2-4	TGCGCCAGCAGATTGACAGGTCCTGGGGCCAAAAACATTCAGTACTTC	CASRLTGPGAKNIQYF
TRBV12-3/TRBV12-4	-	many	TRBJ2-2	TGTGCCAGCAGTCCGGGTCTCGCGAACACCGGGGAGCTGTTTTTT	CASSPGLANTGELFF
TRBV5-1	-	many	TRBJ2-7	TGTGCCAGCAGCTTCGGGACGGGCTCCTACGAGCAGTACTTC	CASSFGTGSYEQYF
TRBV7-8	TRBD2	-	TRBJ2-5	TGTGCCAGCAGCTCCCGACTAGCGGGGGGGTCAGGGGAGACCCAGTACTTC	CASSSRLAGGSGETQYF
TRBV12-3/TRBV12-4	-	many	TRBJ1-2	TGTGCCAGCGAAAGTGGAGGGGGGCTGGGATATGGCTACACCTTC	CASESGGGLGYGYTF
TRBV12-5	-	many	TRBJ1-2	TGTGCTAGTGATACCCGGGAGGATTTGGGCTACACCTTC	CASDTREDLGYTF
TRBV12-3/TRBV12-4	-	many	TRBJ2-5	TGTGCCAGCACCCGAGGGTCACCCCAAGAGACCCAGTACTTC	CASTRGSPQETQYF
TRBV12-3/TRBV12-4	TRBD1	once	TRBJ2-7	TGTGCCAGCAGTTTTTACCCGACAGGGCAATACGAGCAGTACTTC	CASSFYPTGQYEQYF
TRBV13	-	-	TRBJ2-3	TGTGCCAGTAGGAGTCCGGAAAGCACAGATACGCAGTATTTT	CASRSPESTDTQYF
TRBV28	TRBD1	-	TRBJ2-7	TGTGCCAGCAGTCTGGAAGGGACAGAATACGAGCAGTACTTC	CASSLEGTEYEQYF
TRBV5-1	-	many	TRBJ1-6	TGCGCCAGCAGCTTCTCAGGGTCACCCCTCCACTTT	CASSFSGSPLHF
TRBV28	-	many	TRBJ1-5	TGTGCCAGCAGTTTAGGAGGGTATAGCAATCAGCCCCAGCATTTT	CASSLGGYSNQPQHF
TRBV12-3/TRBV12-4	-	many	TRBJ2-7	TGTGCCAGCAGTCCCTATGACTATCCCTACGAGCAGTACTTC	CASSPYDYPYEQYF
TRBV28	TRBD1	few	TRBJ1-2	TGTGCCAGCAGTATCGGGACAGCTTACTATGGCTACACCTTC	CASSIGTAYYGYTF
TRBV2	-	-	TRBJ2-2	TGTGCCAGCGGGGGAGGGGGGCCCGACGGCGGGGAGCTGTTTTTT	CASGGGGPDGGELFF
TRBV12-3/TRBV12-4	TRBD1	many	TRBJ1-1	TGTGCCAGCAGTTACCGGGACAGACCAATGAACACTGAAGCTTTCTTT	CASSYRDRPMNTEAFF
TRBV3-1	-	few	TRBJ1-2	TGTGCCAGCAGCCAAGGCCGGGCCTCTCGGTGGGGCTACACCTTC	CASSQGRASRWGYTF
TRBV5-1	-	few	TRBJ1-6	TGCGCCAGCAGCTTGGGGGAGTCACCCCTCCACTTT	CASSLGESPLHF
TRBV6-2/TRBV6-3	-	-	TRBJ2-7	TGTGCCAGCAGTACCTCGACAGGAGGCTACGAGCAGTACTTC	CASSTSTGGYEQYF